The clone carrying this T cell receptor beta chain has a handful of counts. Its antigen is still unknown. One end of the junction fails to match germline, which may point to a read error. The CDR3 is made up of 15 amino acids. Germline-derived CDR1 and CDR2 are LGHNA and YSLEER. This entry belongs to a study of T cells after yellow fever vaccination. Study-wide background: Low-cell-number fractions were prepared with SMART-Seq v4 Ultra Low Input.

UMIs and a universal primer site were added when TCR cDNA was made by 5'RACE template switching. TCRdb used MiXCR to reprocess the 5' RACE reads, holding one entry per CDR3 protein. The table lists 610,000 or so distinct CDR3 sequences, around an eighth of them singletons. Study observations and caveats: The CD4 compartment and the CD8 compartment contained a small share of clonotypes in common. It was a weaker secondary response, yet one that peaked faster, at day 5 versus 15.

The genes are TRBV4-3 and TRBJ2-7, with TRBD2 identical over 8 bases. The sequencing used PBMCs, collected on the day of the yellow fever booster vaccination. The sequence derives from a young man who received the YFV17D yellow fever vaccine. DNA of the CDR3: TGCGCCAGCAGCTACCAACGAGCGGGGGAGTACGGGCAGTACTTC. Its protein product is CASSYQRAGEYGQYF.